Each of the 23 T cell receptor beta chains below was sequenced from the same sample in a study of blood T cell repertoires in COVID-19. Method: immunoSEQ multiplex PCR; TCRdb's copy keeps in-frame clones and lacks some. This table has around 160,000 clones, roughly 90% appearing once. The specimen sequenced was peripheral blood. These receptors all stem from a man in his fifties or sixties with active or convalescent COVID-19.

The chain joins TRBV12-3 or TRBV12-4 to TRBJ1-5, with a tentative D call TRBD1 (6 bases). This CDR3 comprises 13 residues. V gave up 6 bases and J gave up 7 bases, with 13 bases separating them. The CDR3 DNA reads TGTGCCAGCAGGAGGGGGGGAGGGCAGCCCCAGCATTTT. This translates into CASRRGGGQPQHF.

The genes are TRBV6-4 and TRBJ2-1, with D possibly TRBD2 on 6 matching bases. Trimming took 4 bases from V and 4 from J, leaving 14 bases between them. Germline V CDR1 and CDR2: MRHNA, SNTAGT. The CDR3 covers 15 residues. CDR3 bases: TGTGCCAGCAGTGTTTTCCTCGGGGGATACAATGAGCAGTTCTTC. Protein sequence: CASSVFLGGYNEQFF.

The CDR3 is CSVEARVGTGELFF. The CDR3 coding sequence is TGCAGCGTTGAGGCCAGGGTGGGCACCGGGGAGCTGTTTTTT. The chain recombines TRBV29-1 with TRBJ2-2; D may be TRBD1 (5 bases). This CDR3 has 14 amino acids. The germline V gene has CDR1 SQVTM and CDR2 ANQGSEA. Trimming left V 3 bases short and J 4 bases short, with 12 bases between.

The rearrangement uses TRBV5-4 and TRBJ2-7; TRBD1 matches 8 bases. Trimming at V came to 4 bases and at J to 0 bases, leaving 9 bases not matched to a gene. This CDR3 comprises 16 residues. Germline V gene sequence: CDR1 SGHNT, CDR2 YYREEE (reference sequence). CDR3 region: CASSLGQGDPSYEQYF. DNA for the CDR3: TGTGCCAGCAGCCTCGGACAGGGCGATCCCTCCTACGAGCAGTACTTC.

This chain connects TRBV18 to TRBJ1-2; 7 bases are a match to TRBD1. V lost 0 bases, J lost 4 bases, and 8 bases stayed unmatched. Germline V CDR1 and CDR2: KGHSH, LQKENI. The CDR3 length is 16 residues. The CDR3 region is CASSPPSTGFVYGYTF. The CDR3 bases are TGTGCCAGCTCACCACCCTCGACAGGGTTCGTCTATGGCTACACCTTC.

The chain joins TRBV20-1 to TRBJ2-5, with 9 bases aligning to TRBD2. V lost 3 bases to trimming and J lost 5 bases; unmatched junction nucleotides: 7. CDR3 length equals 14 residues. Germline V gene lookup returns CDR1 DFQATT and CDR2 SNEGSKA (reference sequence). This chain's CDR3 is CSASRRGGAETQYF. CDR3 coding DNA: TGCAGTGCTAGTCGTCGCGGGGGGGCCGAGACCCAGTACTTC.

The chain joins TRBV7-2 to TRBJ1-3; D ambiguous. Germline V lookup: CDR1 SGHTA, CDR2 FQGNSA. V was trimmed by 5 bases and J by 0 bases, leaving 11 bases between them. This CDR3 contains 15 residues. The CDR3 protein is CASSPVISSGNTIYF. CDR3 DNA sequence: TGTGCCAGCAGCCCAGTAATCAGCTCTGGAAACACCATATATTTT.

The V gene is TRBV6-6, the J gene TRBJ1-3; D may be TRBD1 (5 bases). V was cut by 0 bases and J by 7 bases, with 10 bases left in between. The CDR3 totals 14 residues. The germline V gene has CDR1 MNHNY and CDR2 SVGAGI (reference sequence). In DNA form, the CDR3 reads TGTGCCAGCAGTTACTCGACAGCCGAGAACACCATATATTTT. The encoded protein is CASSYSTAENTIYF.

The chain carries TRBV7-2 and TRBJ2-3; 12 bases match TRBD2. The CDR3 contains 17 residues. Germline loops: CDR1 SGHTA, CDR2 FQGNSA. Trimming took 6 bases from V and 0 from J; bases not matched to a gene: 7. In nucleotides, the CDR3 is TGTGCCAGCAGTTCCCGACTAGCGGGGGTTAGCACAGATACGCAGTATTTT. It is translated as CASSSRLAGVSTDTQYF.

The chain is built from TRBV9 and TRBJ2-7; 11 nucleotides align to TRBD1. The J segment lost 7 bases and the V segment lost 0 bases, leaving 3 bases of the junction unmatched. CDR1 and CDR2 from the germline V gene are SGDLS and YYNGEE. This CDR3 contains 14 residues. The CDR3 is CASSVAGTGGEQYF. DNA of the CDR3: TGTGCCAGCAGCGTAGCCGGGACAGGGGGGGAGCAGTACTTC.

The count of this clone is one. The chain carries TRBV7-2 and TRBJ2-1; maybe TRBD2 (6 bases). Germline V gene data show CDR1 as SGHTA and CDR2 as FQGNSA. V was cut by 5 bases and J by 8 bases, with 16 bases left in between. The CDR3 sequence is 14 residues long. The CDR3 loop is CASSPALAYDEQFF. The CDR3 DNA reads TGTGCCAGCAGCCCGGCGCTAGCGTACGATGAGCAGTTCTTC.

The rearrangement joins TRBV3-1 (or the pseudogene TRBV3-2) to TRBJ1-2, with TRBD1 matching 9 bases. Germline assignment: CDR1 LGHDT and CDR2 YNNKEL (reference sequence). V lost 6 bases, J lost 3 bases, and 2 bases stayed unmatched. The CDR3 length is 13 residues. CDR3 sequence: CASRTGGDYGYTF. DNA of the CDR3: TGTGCCAGCAGAACAGGGGGCGACTATGGCTACACCTTC.

The gene calls are TRBV7-9 and TRBJ1-4, with 9 positions matching TRBD1. J lost 8 bases, V lost 4 bases, and 5 bases had no gene match. Per germline, CDR1 SEHNR and CDR2 FQNEAQ (reference sequence). The CDR3 consists of 14 residues. DNA for the CDR3: TGTGCCAGCAGCTCGGGACAGGGCAGGGAAAAACTGTTTTTT. Translation gives CASSSGQGREKLFF.

This chain links TRBV7-9 with TRBJ2-1, with a possible D match to TRBD2 (5 bases). V lost 2 bases and J lost 10, with 15 bases in between. The CDR3 is made up of 14 amino acids. Germline CDR1 SEHNR, CDR2 FQNEAQ (reference sequence). CDR3 DNA sequence: TGTGCCAGCAGCTTATGGGCCCTAACGGGGGAGCAGTTCTTC. It specifies CASSLWALTGEQFF.

This chain links TRBV10-3 with TRBJ2-3; a possible D gene is TRBD2 (6 bases). V was clipped by 0 bases and J by 2 bases, with 9 bases between them. Germline-derived CDR1 and CDR2 are ENHRY and SYGVKD. The CDR3 extends over 15 amino acids. CDR3 DNA sequence: TGTGCCATCAGTGAGTCTGCGGGATACACAGATACGCAGTATTTT. Protein product: CAISESAGYTDTQYF.

The chain carries TRBV28 and TRBJ2-7; 9 positions agree with TRBD2. Germline V gives CDR1 MDHEN, CDR2 SYDVKM. V trimming: 6 bases; J trimming: 4 bases; junction bases outside the gene matches: 10. The CDR3 is made up of 15 amino acids. CDR3 nucleotide sequence: TGTGCCAGCAGCCAAGTAGCGGGAGAAAAGTACGAGCAGTACTTC. Amino acid sequence: CASSQVAGEKYEQYF.

In its sample, this clone was seen many times. This sequence joins TRBV5-4 and TRBJ2-1, with TRBD2 matching 11 bases. Germline-derived CDR1 and CDR2 are SGHNT and YYREEE (reference sequence). With 9 bases clipped from V and 7 bases from J, the junction kept 12 bases outside the gene matches. This CDR3 has 15 amino acids. The CDR3, as DNA: TGTGCCACCCCCGGTGGGACTAGCGGAAGAAATGAGCAGTTCTTC. This gives the protein CATPGGTSGRNEQFF.

The CDR3 loop is CAISAGNTQYF. The CDR3 DNA reads as TGTGCCATCAGTGCCGGGAATACGCAGTATTTT. This chain links TRBV10-3 with TRBJ2-3; D is possibly TRBD2 (5 bases). V lost 4 bases, J lost 7 bases, and 6 bases lay in between. The germline V gene encodes CDR1 ENHRY and CDR2 SYGVKD. The CDR3 has 11 residues.

The chain has TRBV7-2 and TRBJ2-2; D is ambiguous. With 1 base removed from V and 8 bases from J, the gap between germline ends came to 8 bases. Germline CDR1 and CDR2: SGHTA and FQGNSA. The CDR3 length is 13 residues. The CDR3 DNA sequence: TGTGCCAGCAGCTTAGTAAAGGAGGGGGAGCTGTTTTTT. Encoded protein: CASSLVKEGELFF.

The rearrangement uses TRBV5-5 and TRBJ1-1; D may be TRBD1 (5 bases). Trimming removed 4 bases at V and 0 bases at J, with 10 bases between. CDR3 length: 14 residues. CDR1 and CDR2 from the germline V gene are SGHKS and YYEKEE (reference sequence). CDR3 DNA sequence: TGTGCCAGCAGCGCGGGGGGATTGAACACTGAAGCTTTCTTT. This gives the protein CASSAGGLNTEAFF.

V and J are TRBV10-3 and TRBJ2-3; 13 bases map to TRBD2. V lost 3 bases to trimming and J lost 2 bases; unmatched junction nucleotides: 5. Germline CDR1 ENHRY, CDR2 SYGVKD. The CDR3 runs to 17 residues. The CDR3 sequence is CAISELGLAGATDTQYF. As DNA, the CDR3 is TGTGCCATCAGTGAACTCGGACTAGCGGGGGCCACAGATACGCAGTATTTT.

This clone has only one observation. V and J are TRBV9 and TRBJ2-3; D uncertain. V gave up 2 bases and J gave up 2 bases, with 9 bases separating them. This CDR3 comprises 14 residues. Germline assignment: CDR1 SGDLS and CDR2 YYNGEE. The CDR3 coding sequence is TGTGCCAGCAGCGTCCGCAGGAACACAGATACGCAGTATTTT. Amino acids: CASSVRRNTDTQYF.

J is TRBJ1-5 and V is TRBV4-1; 7 positions match TRBD1. The CDR3 totals 15 residues. The germline V gene has CDR1 MGHRA and CDR2 YSYEKL. V was pared by 2 bases and J by 4 bases, with 5 bases of the junction left unmatched. The CDR3 DNA reads TGCGCCAGCAGCCAACAGGAGGGGGCGAATCAGCCCCAGCATTTT. Translation: CASSQQEGANQPQHF.